This T cell receptor beta chain stems from a study of TIL therapy for anti-PD-1-resistant metastatic lung cancer. There are a few counts of this clone. Its antigen remains unknown. CDR1 is KGHSH, CDR2 LQKENI, per germline. This CDR3 has 16 amino acids. With V trimmed by 2 bases and J by 2 bases, 6 bases remained unmatched. The immunoSEQ assay was v3. This table comes from immunoSEQ multiplex PCR, and its TCRdb copy is limited to in-frame clones, with some not included. This table has approximately 95,000 clones, less than 70% appearing once. Overall study findings and caveats: Many TIL product clones were absent from baseline tumor, suggesting clonal contraction.

As to time point: pre-treatment sample, taken before nivolumab and TIL therapy. Tumor tissue came from excised metastases, mostly pleural nodules or supraclavicular lymph nodes. Adults with stage 4 NSCLC were enrolled in a phase I trial. Sequencing was performed on tumor tissue, taken at baseline. The genes are TRBV18 and TRBJ2-3; 8 bases fit TRBD2. This receptor was identified in a person aged 25-80 years with non-small cell lung cancer. CDR3 bases: TGTGCCAGCTCACCAACCGCGGGAGGTTACACAGATACGCAGTATTTT. It codes for CASSPTAGGYTDTQYF.